These 13 T cell receptor beta chains were sequenced from one sample in a study of OX40 agonist ivuxolimab in advanced cancers. Profiling relied on immunoSEQ multiplex PCR, and the TCRdb table lists in-frame clones only, not all of them. This table holds 77,000 or so clones, roughly 88% found once. This material consisted of CD4+ or CD8+ T cells sorted from blood, taken in a trial of the OX40 agonist ivuxolimab. These receptors were collected from an adult with an advanced solid tumor such as melanoma, head and neck, liver or kidney cancer.

The chain couples TRBV7-9 to TRBJ2-1, with TRBD2 matching 10 bases. The CDR3 loop spans 14 amino acids. V shed 6 bases and J 8 bases; nucleotides not matched to a gene: 7. Looked up from germline, CDR1 is SEHNR and CDR2 is FQNEAQ (reference sequence). CDR3 residues: CASRETSGSYEQFF. Here the CDR3 DNA reads TGTGCCAGCAGGGAGACTAGCGGGTCCTATGAGCAGTTCTTC.

V and J are TRBV10-3 and TRBJ2-7; tentatively, D is TRBD1 (6 bases). The V gene's germline CDR1 is ENHRY and CDR2 SYGVKD. The V end was cut by 6 bases, the J end by 1 base, with 13 bases between. This CDR3 is built from 14 residues. The CDR3 sequence: CAIRTGRGSYEQYF. The CDR3 nucleotides read TGTGCCATCAGGACCGGCAGGGGTTCCTACGAGCAGTACTTC.

This clone was observed a few times. The V gene is TRBV5-5, the J gene TRBJ2-2; the D is unclear. The germline V gene encodes CDR1 SGHKS and CDR2 YYEKEE (reference sequence). This CDR3 has 12 amino acids. V was shortened by 5 bases and J by 3 bases, with 5 bases between the two germline ends. As DNA, the CDR3 is TGTGCCAGCAGAATCTACACCGGGGAGCTGTTTTTT. It yields the protein CASRIYTGELFF.

The rearrangement links TRBV19 to TRBJ1-1; D is undetermined. The CDR3 totals 15 residues. Trimming stripped 4 bases from V and 1 base from J, with 13 bases between. Germline V gene data show CDR1 as LNHDA and CDR2 as SQIVND (reference sequence). The CDR3 loop reads CASSTYSTRNTEAFF. The CDR3 DNA follows: TGTGCCAGTAGTACCTACTCGACACGGAACACTGAAGCTTTCTTT.

The V gene is TRBV7-2, the J gene TRBJ1-1; D perhaps matches TRBD1 (6 bases). Germline loops: CDR1 SGHTA, CDR2 FQGNSA. V lost 2 bases and J lost 5, with 15 bases in between. CDR3 size: 15 residues. The CDR3 DNA reads TGTGCCAGCAGCTTAAAGACAGGTAGTTGGACTGAAGCTTTCTTT. It yields the protein CASSLKTGSWTEAFF.

The V call is TRBV5-8, the J call TRBJ2-1; D remains ambiguous. CDR1 is SGHTS and CDR2 is YDEGEE in the germline V gene. V lost 2 bases and J lost 5, with 8 bases in between. There are 13 residues in the CDR3. The CDR3 DNA reads as TGTGCCAGCAGCTTCGTCGGAGACAATGAGCAGTTCTTC. Translating it yields CASSFVGDNEQFF.

As regards this clone: One end of the junction is discordant with germline, which a read error may explain. Other DNA sequences in this specimen translate into the identical CDR3. V and J are TRBV28 and TRBJ1-6; no reliable D call. Germline CDR1 is MDHEN and CDR2 is SYDVKM. CDR3 size: 14 residues. CDR3 bases: TGTGCCAGCAGTTTGCCAGCTATCAAATCACCCCTCCATTTT. This sequence encodes CASSLPAIKSPLHF.

The chain has TRBV16 and TRBJ1-4, with 8 bases matching TRBD1. Looked up from germline, CDR1 is KGHSY and CDR2 is FQNENV. The length of the CDR3 is 15 residues. The V and J ends lost 0 bases and 8 bases, in that order; junction bases with no gene match: 5. The CDR3 bases are TGTGCCAGCAGCCAATCGATGAACAGGGGGGAAAAACTGTTTTTT. This sequence encodes CASSQSMNRGEKLFF.

Regarding this clone: Other nucleotide sequences from this sample produce the same CDR3. V is TRBV28 and J is TRBJ1-3; TRBD1 is a possible D gene (5 bases). The CDR3 has 14 residues. Germline CDR1 reads MDHEN; CDR2 reads SYDVKM. The V and J ends lost 1 base and 6 bases respectively, with 10 bases between them. CDR3 DNA: TGTGCCAGCAGTTTATACGGGGGTGAAAACACCATATATTTT. It specifies CASSLYGGENTIYF.

In its sample, this clone was seen a few times. The V gene is TRBV19, the J gene TRBJ1-5, with D uncertain. Per germline, CDR1 LNHDA and CDR2 SQIVND (reference sequence). Trimming took off 5 bases at V and 11 bases at J, with 13 bases between the two ends. The CDR3 has 12 amino acids. In DNA form, the CDR3 reads TGTGCCAGTAGTGTCAGATTATCAGCCCAGCATTTT. Its protein product is CASSVRLSAQHF.

The chain has TRBV6-6 and TRBJ2-2; D is ambiguous. The CDR3 consists of 14 residues. Trimming shortened V by 0 bases and J by 1 base, and 3 bases separated the two germline ends. Germline lookup yields CDR1 MNHNY and CDR2 SVGAGI (reference sequence). For the CDR3, the DNA is TGTGCCAGCAGTTACTCGGGGAACACCGGGGAGCTGTTTTTT. Amino acid sequence: CASSYSGNTGELFF.

The genes are TRBV9 and TRBJ2-5, with a possible D match to TRBD2 (7 bases). Trimming removed 4 bases from V and 1 base from J, with 20 bases in between. This CDR3 has 17 residues. Germline CDR1 and CDR2: SGDLS and YYNGEE. CDR3 residues: CASSTFGGGGTQETQYF. The CDR3 nucleotides read TGTGCCAGCAGCACCTTTGGAGGGGGGGGGACCCAAGAGACCCAGTACTTC.

The chain carries TRBV28 and TRBJ1-4, with a weak D call TRBD1 (6 bases). The CDR3 sequence is 14 residues long. The germline gives CDR1 MDHEN, CDR2 SYDVKM. Trimming shortened V by 3 bases and J by 11 bases, and 16 bases separated the two germline ends. Written as DNA, the CDR3 is TGTGCCAGCAGTTTGGCCAACACGGGGGCGAAACTGTTTTTT. It yields the protein CASSLANTGAKLFF.